Listed below are T cell receptor beta chains from one sample, sequenced in a study of cytomegalovirus exposure and HLA in healthy donors. This table comes from immunoSEQ multiplex PCR, and its TCRdb copy is limited to in-frame clones, with some not included. The repertoire has some 60,000 clones, 70% to 75% of them found once; the top ten carry 5% to 7%. The sample taken for sequencing was PBMCs. These receptors originate from a woman aged 30 to 39 in good health and CMV-seronegative. Each CDR3 is given with its conserved first and last residue. D genes are given only for firm matches. Size values are once, few and many counts, or a class for expanded clones, and some rows have none.

V,size,D,J,DNA,CDR3
TRBV4-1,-,TRBD2,TRBJ2-2,TGCGCCAGCAGCCATAGCGGGAGGGCCGCCGGGGAGCTGTTTTTT,CASSHSGRAAGELFF
TRBV11-2,once,-,TRBJ1-4,TGTGCCAGCAGCGGGACTTACTTATCGGAAAAACTGTTTTTT,CASSGTYLSEKLFF
TRBV29-1,-,-,TRBJ2-7,TGCAGCGGGGGCGGAAACTCCTACGAGCAGTACTTC,CSGGGNSYEQYF
TRBV7-9,once,TRBD1,TRBJ1-4,TGTGCCAGCAGCGCCCCCCAGGGGGTGAAGGGGGCTAATGAAAAACTGTTTTTT,CASSAPQGVKGANEKLFF
TRBV7-3,-,-,TRBJ2-1,TGTGCCAGCAGCCCCCAGGCGGGGACCTACAATGAGCAGTTCTTC,CASSPQAGTYNEQFF
TRBV7-9,once,TRBD1,TRBJ2-5,TGTTCCAGCAGCTCCCGGACAGGGTACCAAGAGACCCAGTACTTC,CSSSSRTGYQETQYF
TRBV4-3,-,-,TRBJ2-3,TGCGCCAGCAGCCAAGTGGGGCCCTCCAGCCGGACAGATACGCAGTATTTT,CASSQVGPSSRTDTQYF
TRBV5-1,-,-,TRBJ2-1,TGCGCCAGCAGCTTGGCTCAGGAGGCGTTCTTC,CASSLAQEAFF
TRBV10-2,once,-,TRBJ1-6,TGCGCCAGCAGTGACCTACAGGGTAGTCGAAATTCACCCCTCCACTTT,CASSDLQGSRNSPLHF
TRBV28,few,TRBD1,TRBJ1-2,TGTGCCAGCAGTTTATCGGAGACAGGGGCTGGCTACACCTTC,CASSLSETGAGYTF
TRBV27,-,-,TRBJ2-7,TGTGCCAGCAGTCGAATTCAAAGGGGCGGGGCTGCGGAGCAGTACTTC,CASSRIQRGGAAEQYF
TRBV11-1,-,-,TRBJ1-5,TGTGCCAGCAGCTCCCCGTGGGGGCACCTCCAGCCCCAGCATTTT,CASSSPWGHLQPQHF
TRBV5-1,-,TRBD1,TRBJ1-1,TGCGCCAGCAGCTTCCGGGACAGGAACACTGAAGCTTTCTTT,CASSFRDRNTEAFF
TRBV9,-,TRBD2,TRBJ2-1,TGTGCCAGCAGCGAGGGGTTTAGGGGACTAGCGATCAATGAGCAGTTCTTC,CASSEGFRGLAINEQFF
TRBV18,-,-,TRBJ1-4,TGTGCCAGCTCACCACTGAATAACAGGGACGAAAAACTGTTTTTT,CASSPLNNRDEKLFF
TRBV28,-,-,TRBJ2-5,TGTGCCAGCAGTCCACCTCGGACTTTGCAAGAGACCCAGTACTTC,CASSPPRTLQETQYF
TRBV2,once,TRBD2,TRBJ2-5,TGTGCCAGCGCTCGGCCACTAGCGGGAGGAGAGACCCAGTACTTC,CASARPLAGGETQYF
TRBV19,-,-,TRBJ1-3,TGTGCCAGTAGTAGGGCCTACTCTGGAAACACCATATATTTT,CASSRAYSGNTIYF
TRBV5-4,-,TRBD1,TRBJ1-4,TGTGCCAGCAGCCGAGCGACAGGGAATGAAAAACTGTTTTTT,CASSRATGNEKLFF
TRBV12-5,-,TRBD1,TRBJ2-2,TGTGCTAGTGGCCCCGCCAGGGGGTGGACCGGGGAGCTGTTTTTT,CASGPARGWTGELFF
TRBV4-2,-,TRBD2,TRBJ2-1,TGTGCCAGCAGCCAAGAACCCCTAGCGGGGCCCCCCTACAATGAGCAGTTCTTC,CASSQEPLAGPPYNEQFF
TRBV5-1,-,TRBD1,TRBJ2-5,TGCGCCAGCACCCCCGGTAGCAGGGGGCATGAGACCCAGTACTTC,CASTPGSRGHETQYF
TRBV19,-,TRBD1,TRBJ2-5,TGTGCCAGTAGTATCGGTGGGACAGTACAAGAGACCCAGTACTTC,CASSIGGTVQETQYF
TRBV28,-,-,TRBJ1-5,TGTGCCAGCACCCTAGGGGGGGAAAATCAGCCCCAGCATTTT,CASTLGGENQPQHF
TRBV7-6,-,-,TRBJ2-1,TGTGCCAGCAGCCCTACAGGTCCTAGCTCCTACAATGAGCAGTTCTTC,CASSPTGPSSYNEQFF
TRBV5-1,-,TRBD2,TRBJ2-5,TGCGCCAGCAGCTTAGTAGCGGGGTACCAAGAGACCCAGTACTTC,CASSLVAGYQETQYF
TRBV9,-,TRBD2,TRBJ2-3,TGTGCCAGCAGCGTAGGGATAGCGGGGCGCACAGATACGCAGTATTTT,CASSVGIAGRTDTQYF
TRBV6-1,-,TRBD1,TRBJ1-3,TGTGCCAGCAGCCGACAGGGCCGCCTGGAAAACACCATATATTTT,CASSRQGRLENTIYF
TRBV19,-,-,TRBJ1-1,TGTGCCAGTACACTAGGACGGCGAAACACTGAAGCTTTCTTT,CASTLGRRNTEAFF
TRBV14,few,-,TRBJ2-1,TGTGCCAGCAGCCGGGACTTACAGAATGAGCAGTTCTTC,CASSRDLQNEQFF
TRBV13,-,-,TRBJ1-2,TGTGCCAGCAGCACAGGATTGGGTAAGGGCTACACCTTC,CASSTGLGKGYTF
TRBV2,few,TRBD1,TRBJ2-2,TGTGCCAGCAGCAGGGACAGGGGGAACACCGGGGAGCTGTTTTTT,CASSRDRGNTGELFF
TRBV9,-,TRBD2,TRBJ2-3,TGTGCCAGCAGCGTAGAAAGCTTTGTCTCTCTAGCGGGAGGGGGTACGCAGTATTTT,CASSVESFVSLAGGGTQYF
TRBV6-5,few,-,TRBJ2-5,TGTGCCAGCAGTTACCAGGGGGGCCTACAAGAGACCCAGTACTTC,CASSYQGGLQETQYF
TRBV11-2,-,TRBD2,TRBJ2-3,TGTGCCAGCAGCCCGGGACTAGCGGACTCGGGTACGCAGTATTTT,CASSPGLADSGTQYF
TRBV7-9,-,-,TRBJ1-2,TGTGCCAGCAGCCCCACTCTCAGGGGTAGCTACACCTTC,CASSPTLRGSYTF
TRBV5-4,-,-,TRBJ1-4,TGTGCCAGCAGCTTGTATTCGGGGAGTGGGAAACTGTTTTTT,CASSLYSGSGKLFF
TRBV5-1,-,TRBD1,TRBJ1-6,TGCGCCAGCAGCTCAAGGGGACAGGGGGACGATTCACCCCTCCACTTT,CASSSRGQGDDSPLHF
TRBV19,-,-,TRBJ1-2,TGTGCCAGTAGTGTACAGTGGTCCCACTATGGCTACACCTTC,CASSVQWSHYGYTF
TRBV10-3,few,TRBD2,TRBJ2-3,TGTGCCATCAGTGGGACTAGCGGGAGGGCATCGCAGTATTTT,CAISGTSGRASQYF
TRBV7-9,-,TRBD1,TRBJ2-3,TGTGCCAGCAGTAATTGGACAGGGGGCCGGACAGATACGCAGTATTTT,CASSNWTGGRTDTQYF
TRBV12-5,-,-,TRBJ1-5,TGTGCTAGTGGCGACAGTAGCAATCAGCCCCAGCATTTT,CASGDSSNQPQHF
TRBV6-1,-,TRBD2,TRBJ2-3,TGTGCCAGCAGTGGACTAGCGGGGAGCACAGATACGCAGTATTTT,CASSGLAGSTDTQYF
TRBV7-9,few,-,TRBJ1-4,TGTGCCAGCAGCCCCGGGACATCTAATGAAAAACTGTTTTTT,CASSPGTSNEKLFF
TRBV5-1,-,TRBD1,TRBJ1-1,TGCGCCAGCAGCGCCGGGACAGGGAAAGGGAACACTGAAGCTTTCTTT,CASSAGTGKGNTEAFF